The T cell receptor beta chain described here comes from a study of OX40 agonist ivuxolimab in advanced cancers. Study as a whole: Prior anti-PD-1, anti-PD-L1 or anti-CTLA-4 therapy did not bar entry, and about 40% had some.

TCRdb's copy holds only in-frame clones and misses some; the assay was immunoSEQ multiplex PCR. The table has fewer than 65,000 clones, 70% to 80% seen once. The CDR3 spans 18 residues. The V segment lost 5 bases and the J segment 5 bases; nucleotides outside the gene matches: 17. Germline V gene lookup returns CDR1 SGHDT and CDR2 YYEEEE. The sample consisted of CD4+ or CD8+ T cells sorted from blood, taken in a trial of the OX40 agonist ivuxolimab. The V gene is TRBV5-6, the J gene TRBJ2-2; 8 bases line up with TRBD1. The TCR originated in an adult with an advanced solid tumor such as melanoma, head and neck, liver or kidney cancer. CDR3 nucleotides: TGTGCCAGCAGTGATTTGGGCAGGGGGCAATCGGGGACCGGGGAGCTGTTTTTT. This gives the protein CASSDLGRGQSGTGELFF.